This T cell receptor beta chain was identified in a study of OX40 agonist ivuxolimab in advanced cancers. Study-level points and caveats: There were, on average, more expanded clones in CD8+ T cells than in CD4+.

Losses at the gene ends were 0 bases for V and 8 bases for J; bases not matched to a gene: 5. This CDR3 contains 15 residues. Germline values: CDR1 SGHRS, CDR2 YFSETQ. The table lists this clone with a count of one. Its antigen remains unknown. Assay: immunoSEQ multiplex PCR; the TCRdb copy retains only in-frame clones and omits some. This table holds tens of thousands of clones, 75% to 85% found once. Specimen: CD4+ or CD8+ T cells sorted from blood, collected in a trial of the OX40 agonist ivuxolimab. The TCR comes from an adult with an advanced solid tumor such as melanoma, head and neck, liver or kidney cancer. The chain carries TRBV5-1 and TRBJ2-1; TRBD1 aligns across 10 bases. For the CDR3, the DNA is TGCGCCAGCAGCTTGGAGGGACAGGGGCCCGATGAGCAGTTCTTC. Translated, it gives CASSLEGQGPDEQFF.